The entry below gives a single TCR beta chain sequence along with its context. The PCR employed 60 Vbeta primers together with 13 Jbeta primers. Profiling relied on immunoSEQ multiplex PCR, and the TCRdb table lists in-frame clones only, not all of them. The sample shows about 190,000 clones, roughly 80% of them seen only once. These data originate in a study of cytomegalovirus exposure and HLA in healthy donors. The CDR3 is 13 amino acids. V trimming: 6 bases; J trimming: 8 bases; junction bases outside the gene matches: 10. Germline values: CDR1 SGDLS, CDR2 YYNGEE. V gene TRBV9 combines with J gene TRBJ1-2, with 7 bases that match TRBD1. Material for sequencing was PBMCs. The receptor was derived from a man in his forties or fifties in good health and CMV-seronegative. For the CDR3, the DNA is TGTGCCAGCACCAACCGAAGGACAGGAGGCTACACCTTC. It specifies CASTNRRTGGYTF.